This T cell receptor (beta chain) was retrieved from a study of cytotoxic CD8 clonotypes in ibrutinib-treated CLL. At the level of the study: By median roughly 74 months, about twelve had progressed and around 15 stayed remitted; responses had been 2 complete and around 24 partial. Study-wide results and caveats: Sustained-remission and progressing patients had unequal sampling times. At the start, clonality exceeded age-matched healthy donors and followed circulating CD8+ T-cell counts.

The CDR3 is 14 residues long. The germline V gene encodes CDR1 SEHNR and CDR2 FQNEAQ (reference sequence). Trimming cost V 5 bases and J 6 bases; bases outside gene matches: 4. TCRdb's copy holds only in-frame clones and misses some; the assay was immunoSEQ multiplex PCR. This sample carries some 200,000 clones, just under 80% of them seen once, and the ten largest clones take over 10%. Turning to this clone: As yet, its antigen is unknown.

The clonotype originates from a human donor with chronic lymphocytic leukemia. The gene calls are TRBV7-9 and TRBJ1-4, with TRBD1 matching 9 bases. This specimen was PBMCs, taken after 12 months of ibrutinib treatment. CDR3 nucleotides: TGTGCCAGCAGCATCGGGACAGGGTATGAAAAACTGTTTTTT. As protein: CASSIGTGYEKLFF.